The entry below describes one TCR beta chain. Its antigen is unidentified. The data were taken from a study of cytomegalovirus exposure and HLA in healthy donors. In the PCR, 60 Vbeta and 13 Jbeta primers were used. TCRdb's copy holds only in-frame clones and misses some; the assay was immunoSEQ multiplex PCR. The sample shows about 76,000 clones, approximately 81% of them seen only once. Study findings and constraints: It was reported that TCR beta sequences correctly inferred the HLA-A and HLA-B alleles for most subjects.

The CDR3 is made up of 13 amino acids. Germline V gene data show CDR1 as SGHTA and CDR2 as FQGTGA. The V segment lost 6 bases and the J segment 7 bases; nucleotides outside the gene matches: 4. The sample taken for sequencing was PBMCs. This receptor was taken from a woman aged 40 to 55 in good health and CMV-seropositive. The gene calls are TRBV7-3 and TRBJ2-1, with 9 bases identical to TRBD2. CDR3 region: CASSQAGGNEQFF. The CDR3 nucleotides read TGTGCCAGCAGTCAAGCGGGGGGAAATGAGCAGTTCTTC.